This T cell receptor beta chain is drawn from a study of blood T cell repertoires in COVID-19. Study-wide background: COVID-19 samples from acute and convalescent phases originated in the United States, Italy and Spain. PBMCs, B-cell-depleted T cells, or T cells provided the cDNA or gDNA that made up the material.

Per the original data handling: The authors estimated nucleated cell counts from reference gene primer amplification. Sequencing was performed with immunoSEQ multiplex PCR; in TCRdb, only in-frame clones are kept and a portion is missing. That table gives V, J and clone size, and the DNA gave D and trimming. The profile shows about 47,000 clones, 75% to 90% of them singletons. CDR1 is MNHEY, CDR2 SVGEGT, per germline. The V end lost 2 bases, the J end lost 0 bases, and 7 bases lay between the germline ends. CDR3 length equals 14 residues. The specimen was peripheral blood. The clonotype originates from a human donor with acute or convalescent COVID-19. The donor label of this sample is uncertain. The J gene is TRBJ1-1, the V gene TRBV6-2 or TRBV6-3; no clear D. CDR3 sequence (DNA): TGTGCCAGCAGTTACGTCCAGTTGAACACTGAAGCTTTCTTT. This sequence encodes CASSYVQLNTEAFF.